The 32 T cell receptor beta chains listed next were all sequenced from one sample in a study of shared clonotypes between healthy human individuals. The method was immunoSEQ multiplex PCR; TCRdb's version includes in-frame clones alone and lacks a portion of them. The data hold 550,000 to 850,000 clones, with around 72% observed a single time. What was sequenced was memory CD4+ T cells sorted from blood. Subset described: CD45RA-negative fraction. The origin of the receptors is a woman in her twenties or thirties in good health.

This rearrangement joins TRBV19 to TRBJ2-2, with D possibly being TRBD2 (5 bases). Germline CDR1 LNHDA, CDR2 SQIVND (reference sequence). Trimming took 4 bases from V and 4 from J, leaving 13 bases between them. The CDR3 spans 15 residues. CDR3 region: CASSKERLSTGELFF. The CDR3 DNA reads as TGTGCCAGTAGTAAGGAGCGGTTATCCACCGGGGAGCTGTTTTTT.

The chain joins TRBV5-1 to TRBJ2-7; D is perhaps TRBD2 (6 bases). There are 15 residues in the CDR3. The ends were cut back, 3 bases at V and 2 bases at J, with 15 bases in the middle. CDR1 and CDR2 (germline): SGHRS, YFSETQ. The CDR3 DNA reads TGCGCCAGCAGCTCCCGACTAGGTGAGACCTACGAGCAGTACTTC. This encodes CASSSRLGETYEQYF.

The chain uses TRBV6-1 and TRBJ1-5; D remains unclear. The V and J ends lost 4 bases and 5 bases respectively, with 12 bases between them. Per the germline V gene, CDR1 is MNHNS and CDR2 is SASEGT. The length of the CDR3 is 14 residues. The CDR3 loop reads CASSVEDSHQPQHF. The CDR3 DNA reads TGTGCCAGCAGTGTCGAAGACTCTCATCAGCCCCAGCATTTT.

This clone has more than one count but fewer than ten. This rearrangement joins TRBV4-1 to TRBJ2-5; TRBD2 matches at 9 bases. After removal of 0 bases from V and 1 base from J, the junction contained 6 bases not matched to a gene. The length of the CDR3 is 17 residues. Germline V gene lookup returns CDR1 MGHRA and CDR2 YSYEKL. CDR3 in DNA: TGCGCCAGCAGCCAAGAAGAGTCTAGCGGGACCCAAGAGACCCAGTACTTC. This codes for CASSQEESSGTQETQYF.

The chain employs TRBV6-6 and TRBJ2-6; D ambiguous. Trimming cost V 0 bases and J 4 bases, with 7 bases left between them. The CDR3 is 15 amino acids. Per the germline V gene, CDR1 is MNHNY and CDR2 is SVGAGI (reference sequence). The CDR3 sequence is CASSYSKPGANVLTF. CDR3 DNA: TGTGCCAGCAGTTACTCGAAGCCGGGGGCCAACGTCCTGACTTTC.

CDR3 coding DNA: TGCGCCAGCAGCCAAGGGACAGGCCCACAGCCCCAGCATTTT. As protein: CASSQGTGPQPQHF. This chain links TRBV4-1 with TRBJ1-5, with TRBD1 matching 7 bases. Germline lookup yields CDR1 MGHRA and CDR2 YSYEKL. The CDR3 runs to 14 residues. V lost 1 base and J lost 7; bases outside the gene matches: 4.

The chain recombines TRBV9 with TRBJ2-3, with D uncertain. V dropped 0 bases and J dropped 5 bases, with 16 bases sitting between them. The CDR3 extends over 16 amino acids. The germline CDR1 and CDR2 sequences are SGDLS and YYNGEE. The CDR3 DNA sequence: TGTGCCAGCAGCGTAGAACTACCAAGGGCCGGAGATACGCAGTATTTT. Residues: CASSVELPRAGDTQYF.

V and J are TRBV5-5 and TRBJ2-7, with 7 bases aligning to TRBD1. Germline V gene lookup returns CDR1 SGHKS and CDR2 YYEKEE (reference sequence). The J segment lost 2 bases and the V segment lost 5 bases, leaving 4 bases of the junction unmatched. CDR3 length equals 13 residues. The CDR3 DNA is TGTGCCAGCAGTTTTACAGGGGCCTACGAGCAGTACTTC. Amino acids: CASSFTGAYEQYF.

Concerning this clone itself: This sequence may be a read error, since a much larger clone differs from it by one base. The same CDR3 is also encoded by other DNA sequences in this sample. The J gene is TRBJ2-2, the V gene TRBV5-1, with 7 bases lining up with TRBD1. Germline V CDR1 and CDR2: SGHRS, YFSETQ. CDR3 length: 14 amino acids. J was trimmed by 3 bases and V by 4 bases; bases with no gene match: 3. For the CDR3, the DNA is TGCGCCAGCAGCCCTGGGACAGACACCGGGGAGCTGTTTTTT. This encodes CASSPGTDTGELFF.

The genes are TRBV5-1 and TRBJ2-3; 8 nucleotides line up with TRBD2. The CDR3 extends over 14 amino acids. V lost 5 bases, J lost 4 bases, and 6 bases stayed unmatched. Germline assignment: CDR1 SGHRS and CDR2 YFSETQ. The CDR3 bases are TGCGCCAGCAGTTATGGACTAGCAGCAGATACGCAGTATTTT. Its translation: CASSYGLAADTQYF.

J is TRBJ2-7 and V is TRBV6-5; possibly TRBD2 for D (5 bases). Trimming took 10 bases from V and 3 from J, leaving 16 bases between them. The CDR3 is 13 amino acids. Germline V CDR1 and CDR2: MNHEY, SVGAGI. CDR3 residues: CATGTQADYEQYF. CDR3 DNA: TGTGCCACGGGCACCCAAGCGGACTACGAGCAGTACTTC.

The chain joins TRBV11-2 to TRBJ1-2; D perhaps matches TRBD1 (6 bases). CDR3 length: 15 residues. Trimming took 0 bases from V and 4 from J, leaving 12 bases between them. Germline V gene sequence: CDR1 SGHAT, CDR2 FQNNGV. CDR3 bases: TGTGCCAGCAGCTTAGAGGGGGCGCTGGGCTATGGCTACACCTTC. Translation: CASSLEGALGYGYTF.

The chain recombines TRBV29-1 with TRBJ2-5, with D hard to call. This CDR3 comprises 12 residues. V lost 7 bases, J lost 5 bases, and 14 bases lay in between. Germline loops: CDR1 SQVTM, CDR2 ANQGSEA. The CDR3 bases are TGCAGCGCCAAAACCACTGGGGAGACCCAGTACTTC. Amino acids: CSAKTTGETQYF.

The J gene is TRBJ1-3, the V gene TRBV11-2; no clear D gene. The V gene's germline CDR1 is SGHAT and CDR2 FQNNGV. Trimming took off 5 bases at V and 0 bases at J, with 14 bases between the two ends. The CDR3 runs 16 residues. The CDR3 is CASSPIDRDSGNTIYF. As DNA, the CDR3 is TGTGCCAGCAGCCCGATAGACCGGGACTCTGGAAACACCATATATTTT.

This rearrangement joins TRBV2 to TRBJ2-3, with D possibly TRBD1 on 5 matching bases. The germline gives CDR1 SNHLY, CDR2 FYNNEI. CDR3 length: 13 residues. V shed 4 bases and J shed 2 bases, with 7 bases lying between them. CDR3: CASSVRDTDTQYF. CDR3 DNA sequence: TGTGCCAGCAGTGTCAGGGACACAGATACGCAGTATTTT.

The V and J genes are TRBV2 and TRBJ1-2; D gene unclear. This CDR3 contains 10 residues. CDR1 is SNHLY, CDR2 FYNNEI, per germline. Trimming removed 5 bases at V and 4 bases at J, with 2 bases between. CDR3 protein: CASSLYGYTF. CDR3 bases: TGTGCCAGCAGTCTCTATGGCTACACCTTC. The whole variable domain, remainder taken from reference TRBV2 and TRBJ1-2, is EPEVTQTPSHQVTQMGQEVILRCVPISNHLYFYWYRQILGQKVEFLVSFYNNEISEKSEIFDDQFSVERPDGSNFTLKIRSTKLEDSAMYFCASSLYGYTFGSGTRLTVV.

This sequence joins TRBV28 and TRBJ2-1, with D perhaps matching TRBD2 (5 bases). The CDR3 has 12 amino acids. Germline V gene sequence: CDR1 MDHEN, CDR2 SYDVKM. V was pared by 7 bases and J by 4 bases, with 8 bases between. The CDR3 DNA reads TGTGCCAGCACGGGGAGTTACAATGAGCAGTTCTTC. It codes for CASTGSYNEQFF.

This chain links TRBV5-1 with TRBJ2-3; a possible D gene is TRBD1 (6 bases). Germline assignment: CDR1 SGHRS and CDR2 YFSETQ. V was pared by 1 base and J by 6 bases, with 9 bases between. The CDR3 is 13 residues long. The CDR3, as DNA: TGCGCCAGCAGCTTGAGGCAGGGGGATACGCAGTATTTT. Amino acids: CASSLRQGDTQYF.

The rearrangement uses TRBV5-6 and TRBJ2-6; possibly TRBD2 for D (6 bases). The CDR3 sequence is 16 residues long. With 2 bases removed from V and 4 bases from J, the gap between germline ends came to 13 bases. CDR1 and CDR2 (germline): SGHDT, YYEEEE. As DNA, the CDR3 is TGTGCCAGCAGCTTTTTGGGGGGATCAGGGGCCAACGTCCTGACTTTC. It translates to CASSFLGGSGANVLTF.

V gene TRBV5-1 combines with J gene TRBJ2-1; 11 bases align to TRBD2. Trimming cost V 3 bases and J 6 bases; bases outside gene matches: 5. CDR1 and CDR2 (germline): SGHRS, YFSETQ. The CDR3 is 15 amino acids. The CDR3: CASSSTSGVSNEQFF. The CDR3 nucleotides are TGCGCCAGCAGCTCGACTAGCGGGGTAAGCAATGAGCAGTTCTTC.

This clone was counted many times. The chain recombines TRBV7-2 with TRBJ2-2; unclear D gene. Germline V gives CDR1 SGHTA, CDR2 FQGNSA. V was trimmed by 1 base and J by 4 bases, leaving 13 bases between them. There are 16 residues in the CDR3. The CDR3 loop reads CASSLVADLSTGELFF. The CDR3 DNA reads TGTGCCAGCAGCTTAGTCGCAGACCTGAGCACCGGGGAGCTGTTTTTT.

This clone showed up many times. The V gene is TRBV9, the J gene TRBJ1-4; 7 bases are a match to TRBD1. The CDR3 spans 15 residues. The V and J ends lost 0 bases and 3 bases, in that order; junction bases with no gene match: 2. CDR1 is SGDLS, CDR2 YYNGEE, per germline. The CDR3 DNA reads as TGTGCCAGCAGCGTAGATGGGACAGCTAATGAAAAACTGTTTTTT. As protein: CASSVDGTANEKLFF.

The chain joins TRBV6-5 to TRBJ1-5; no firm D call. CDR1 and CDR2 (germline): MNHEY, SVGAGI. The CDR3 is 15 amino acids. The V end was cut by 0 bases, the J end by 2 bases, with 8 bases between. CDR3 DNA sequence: TGTGCCAGCAGTTACTCTGGGTTCGGCAATCAGCCCCAGCATTTT. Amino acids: CASSYSGFGNQPQHF.

The CDR3 spells CASSARTSGSYEQYF. DNA of the CDR3: TGCGCCAGCAGTGCTCGGACTAGCGGGAGCTACGAGCAGTACTTC. This chain connects TRBV10-1 to TRBJ2-7, with 13 positions matching TRBD2. V shed 4 bases and J 3 bases; nucleotides not matched to a gene: 3. This CDR3 is 15 amino acids long. CDR1 and CDR2 (germline): WNHNN, SYGVQD (reference sequence).

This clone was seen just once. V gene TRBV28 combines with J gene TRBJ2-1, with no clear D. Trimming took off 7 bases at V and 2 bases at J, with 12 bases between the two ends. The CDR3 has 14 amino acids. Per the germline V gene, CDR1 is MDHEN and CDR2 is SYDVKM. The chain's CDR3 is CASIRGSPYNEQFF. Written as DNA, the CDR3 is TGTGCCAGCATCCGAGGCTCCCCCTACAATGAGCAGTTCTTC.

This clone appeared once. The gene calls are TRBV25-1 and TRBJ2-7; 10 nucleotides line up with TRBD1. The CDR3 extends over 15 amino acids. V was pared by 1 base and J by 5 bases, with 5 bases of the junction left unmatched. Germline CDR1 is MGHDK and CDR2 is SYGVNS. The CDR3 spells CASSESGTGANEQYF. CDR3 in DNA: TGTGCCAGCAGTGAATCGGGGACAGGGGCCAACGAGCAGTACTTC.

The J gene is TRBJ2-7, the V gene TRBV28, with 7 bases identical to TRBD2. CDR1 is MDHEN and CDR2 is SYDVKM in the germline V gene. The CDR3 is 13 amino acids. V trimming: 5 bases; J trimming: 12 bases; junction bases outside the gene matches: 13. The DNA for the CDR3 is TGTGCCAGCAGTACTGGTACTAGCGACGTCGCGTACTTC. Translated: CASSTGTSDVAYF.

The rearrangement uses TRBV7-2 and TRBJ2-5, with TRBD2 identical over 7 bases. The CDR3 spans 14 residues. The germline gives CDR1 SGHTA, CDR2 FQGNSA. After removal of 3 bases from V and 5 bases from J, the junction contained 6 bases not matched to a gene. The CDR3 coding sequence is TGTGCCAGCAGCTTCGGCGGGAGCGGGGAGACCCAGTACTTC. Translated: CASSFGGSGETQYF.

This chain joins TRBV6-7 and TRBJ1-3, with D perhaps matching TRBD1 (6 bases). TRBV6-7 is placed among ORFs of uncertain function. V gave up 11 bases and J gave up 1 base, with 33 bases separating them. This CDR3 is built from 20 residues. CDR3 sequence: CARTGGAPHCVLSSGNTIYF. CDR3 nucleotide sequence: TGTGCCCGCACGGGGGGGGCGCCTCATTGTGTTCTCTCGTCTGGAAACACCATATATTTT.

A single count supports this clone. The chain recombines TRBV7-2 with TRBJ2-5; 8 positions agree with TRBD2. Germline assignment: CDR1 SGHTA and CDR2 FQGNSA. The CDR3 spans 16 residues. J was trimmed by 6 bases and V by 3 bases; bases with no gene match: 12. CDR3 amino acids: CASSFSERGGSKTQYF. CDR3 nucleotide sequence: TGTGCCAGCAGCTTCAGTGAGCGCGGGGGGTCTAAGACCCAGTACTTC.

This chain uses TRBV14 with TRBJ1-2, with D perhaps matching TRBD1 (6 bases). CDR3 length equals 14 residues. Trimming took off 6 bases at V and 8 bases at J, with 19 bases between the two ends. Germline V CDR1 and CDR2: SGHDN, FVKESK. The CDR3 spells CASSHTGNSFGYTF. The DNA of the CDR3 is TGTGCCAGCAGTCATACAGGGAATTCCTTCGGCTACACCTTC.

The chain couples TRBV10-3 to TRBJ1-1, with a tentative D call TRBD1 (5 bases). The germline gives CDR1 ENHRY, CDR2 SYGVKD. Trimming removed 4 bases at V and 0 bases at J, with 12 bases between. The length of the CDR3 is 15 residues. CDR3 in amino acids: CAISAEGRMNTEAFF. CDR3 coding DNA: TGTGCCATCAGTGCGGAGGGGAGGATGAACACTGAAGCTTTCTTT.